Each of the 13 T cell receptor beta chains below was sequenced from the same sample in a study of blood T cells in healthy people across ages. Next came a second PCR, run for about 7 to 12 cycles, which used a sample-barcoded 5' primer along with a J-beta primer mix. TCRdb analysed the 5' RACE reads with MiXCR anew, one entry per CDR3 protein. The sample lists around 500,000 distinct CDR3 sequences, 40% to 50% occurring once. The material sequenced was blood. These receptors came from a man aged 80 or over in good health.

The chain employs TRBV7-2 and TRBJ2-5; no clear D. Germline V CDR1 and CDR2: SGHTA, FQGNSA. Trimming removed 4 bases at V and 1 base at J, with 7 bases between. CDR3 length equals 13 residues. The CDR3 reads CASSSRTQETQYF. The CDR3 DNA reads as TGTGCCAGCAGCTCCAGGACCCAAGAGACCCAGTACTTC. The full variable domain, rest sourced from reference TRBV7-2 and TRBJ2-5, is GAGVSQSPSNKVTEKGKDVELRCDPISGHTALYWYRQSLGQGLEFLIYFQGNSAPDKSGLPSDRFSAERTGGSVSTLTIQRTQQEDSAVYLCASSSRTQETQYFGPGTRLLVL.

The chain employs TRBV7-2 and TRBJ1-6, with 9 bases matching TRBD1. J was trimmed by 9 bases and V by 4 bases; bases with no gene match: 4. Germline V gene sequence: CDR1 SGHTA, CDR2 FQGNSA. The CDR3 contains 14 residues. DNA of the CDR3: TGTGCCAGCAGCTCCTGGACAGGGGTTTCACCCCTCCACTTT. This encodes CASSSWTGVSPLHF.

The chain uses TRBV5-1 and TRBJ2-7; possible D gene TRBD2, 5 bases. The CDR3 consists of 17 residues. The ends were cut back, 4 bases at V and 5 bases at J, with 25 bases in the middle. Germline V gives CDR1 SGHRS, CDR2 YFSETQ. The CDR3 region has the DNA TGCGCCAGCAGCCGATCCGGGAAGAGGAGTCTAATTGACGAGCAGTACTTC. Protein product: CASSRSGKRSLIDEQYF.

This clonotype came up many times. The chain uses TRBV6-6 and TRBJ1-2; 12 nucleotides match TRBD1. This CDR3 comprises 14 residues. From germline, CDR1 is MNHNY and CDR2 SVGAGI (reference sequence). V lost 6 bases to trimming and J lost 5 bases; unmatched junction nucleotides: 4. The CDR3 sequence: CASRGQGARYGYTF. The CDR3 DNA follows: TGTGCCAGCAGGGGACAGGGGGCCCGGTATGGCTACACCTTC.

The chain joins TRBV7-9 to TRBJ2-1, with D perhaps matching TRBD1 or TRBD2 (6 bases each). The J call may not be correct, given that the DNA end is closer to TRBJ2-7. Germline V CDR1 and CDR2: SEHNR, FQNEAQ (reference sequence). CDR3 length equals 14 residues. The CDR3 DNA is TGTGCCAGCAGCAGAGGGGGGACCTACAATGAGCAGTACTTC. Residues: CASSRGGTYNEQYF.

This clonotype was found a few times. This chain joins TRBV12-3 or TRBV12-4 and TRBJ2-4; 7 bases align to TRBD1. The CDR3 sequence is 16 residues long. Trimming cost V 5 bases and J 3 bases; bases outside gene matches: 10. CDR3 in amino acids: CASSPPGQQNKNIQYF. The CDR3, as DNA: TGTGCCAGCAGTCCCCCGGGACAGCAGAACAAAAACATTCAGTACTTC.

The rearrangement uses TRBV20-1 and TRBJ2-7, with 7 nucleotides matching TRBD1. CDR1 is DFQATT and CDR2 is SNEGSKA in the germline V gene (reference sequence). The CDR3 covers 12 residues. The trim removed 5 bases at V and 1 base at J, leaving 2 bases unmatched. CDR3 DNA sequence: TGCAGTGCTGGGGGACAGTCCTACGAGCAGTACTTC. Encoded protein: CSAGGQSYEQYF.

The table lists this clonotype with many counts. CDR3 bases: TGTGCCAGCAGGCAACAGGGGGTTAATGAAAAACTGTTTTTT. As protein: CASRQQGVNEKLFF. The V gene is TRBV6-5, the J gene TRBJ1-4, with 8 bases identical to TRBD1. V lost 6 bases and J lost 4; bases outside the gene matches: 4. The CDR3 contains 14 residues. Germline values: CDR1 MNHEY, CDR2 SVGAGI.

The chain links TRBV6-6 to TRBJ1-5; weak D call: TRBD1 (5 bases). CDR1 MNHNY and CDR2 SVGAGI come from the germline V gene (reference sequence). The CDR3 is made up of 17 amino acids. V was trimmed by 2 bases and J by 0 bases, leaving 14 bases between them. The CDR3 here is CASSYDGTPYSNQPQHF. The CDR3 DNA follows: TGTGCCAGCAGTTACGATGGGACCCCCTATAGCAATCAGCCCCAGCATTTT.

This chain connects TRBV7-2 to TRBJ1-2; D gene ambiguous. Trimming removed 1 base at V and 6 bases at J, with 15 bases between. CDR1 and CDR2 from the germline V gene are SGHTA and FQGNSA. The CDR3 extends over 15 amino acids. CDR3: CASSLGRVTSNGYTF. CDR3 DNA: TGTGCCAGCAGCTTAGGGAGGGTAACGTCGAATGGCTACACCTTC.

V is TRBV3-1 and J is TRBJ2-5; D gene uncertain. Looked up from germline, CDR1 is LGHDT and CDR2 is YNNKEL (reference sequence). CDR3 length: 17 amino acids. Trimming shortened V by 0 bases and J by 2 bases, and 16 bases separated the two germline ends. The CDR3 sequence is CASSQEKVRHEQETQYF. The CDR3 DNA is TGTGCCAGCAGCCAAGAAAAGGTCAGGCATGAGCAAGAGACCCAGTACTTC.

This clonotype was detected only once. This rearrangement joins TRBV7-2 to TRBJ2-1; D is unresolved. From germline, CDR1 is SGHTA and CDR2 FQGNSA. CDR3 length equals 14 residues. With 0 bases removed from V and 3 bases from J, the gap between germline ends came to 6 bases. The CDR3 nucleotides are TGTGCCAGCAGCTTAGCGATGGTCTACAATGAGCAGTTCTTC. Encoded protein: CASSLAMVYNEQFF.

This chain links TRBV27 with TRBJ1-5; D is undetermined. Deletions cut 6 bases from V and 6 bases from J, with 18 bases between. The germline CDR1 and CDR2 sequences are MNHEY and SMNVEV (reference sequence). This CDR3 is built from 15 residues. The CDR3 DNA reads TGTGCCAGCAGCGAAAGGGTTTTGGGTATTCAGCCCCAGCATTTT. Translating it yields CASSERVLGIQPQHF.